Each of the 11 T cell receptor beta chains below was sequenced from the same sample in a study of T cell changes during pregnancy in multiple sclerosis. Assay used: immunoSEQ multiplex PCR; TCRdb lists only in-frame clones, some missing. The sample holds under 95,000 clones, 85% to 95% seen once. This specimen consisted of peripheral blood, obtained in the second trimester of pregnancy. Source of these receptors: a female donor in good health, enrolled as a control in a pregnancy study.

The rearrangement uses TRBV5-1 and TRBJ1-2; tentatively, D is TRBD1 (6 bases). CDR3 length equals 16 residues. Germline V lookup: CDR1 SGHRS, CDR2 YFSETQ. V lost 4 bases and J 5 bases, leaving 21 bases between the germline ends. The DNA of the CDR3 is TGCGCCAGCAGCCACGGACAGCTTCCCCCGGATTATGGCTACACCTTC. Amino acids: CASSHGQLPPDYGYTF.

The chain uses TRBV11-2 and TRBJ2-1; a possible D gene is TRBD1 (5 bases). CDR1 and CDR2 from the germline V gene are SGHAT and FQNNGV. Trimming left V 1 base short and J 5 bases short, with 15 bases between. CDR3 length: 16 amino acids. The CDR3 nucleotides are TGTGCCAGCAGCTTAGGGACCCGGACATCAGACAATGAGCAGTTCTTC. It specifies CASSLGTRTSDNEQFF.

This chain connects TRBV7-2 to TRBJ1-3; no clear D. Germline V lookup: CDR1 SGHTA, CDR2 FQGNSA. CDR3 length: 16 residues. V was clipped by 5 bases and J by 0 bases, with 14 bases between them. In DNA, the CDR3 is TGTGCCAGCAGCGAAATCCATGGAGGCTCTGGAAACACCATATATTTT. Protein product: CASSEIHGGSGNTIYF.

V usage is TRBV7-6 and J usage is TRBJ1-1; D is possibly TRBD1 (5 bases). This CDR3 has 18 amino acids. V shed 2 bases and J shed 0 bases, with 19 bases lying between them. CDR1 and CDR2 from the germline V gene are SGHVS and FNYEAQ. CDR3 nucleotide sequence: TGTGCCAGCAGCTTACAGCCCCTCGGGGGTAGAATGAACACTGAAGCTTTCTTT. Residues: CASSLQPLGGRMNTEAFF.

This rearrangement joins TRBV25-1 to TRBJ2-2, with D perhaps TRBD1 (6 bases). CDR1 and CDR2 (germline): MGHDK, SYGVNS. Between the trimmed V and J ends, which lost 4 bases and 2 bases, there was a span of 8 bases. The CDR3 covers 14 residues. As DNA, the CDR3 is TGTGCCAGCAGTGGCAGGGGAAACACCGGGGAGCTGTTTTTT. Translation: CASSGRGNTGELFF. Filled out from reference TRBV25-1 and TRBJ2-2, the complete variable domain reads EADIYQTPRYLVIGTGKKITLECSQTMGHDKMYWYQQDPGMELHLIHYSYGVNSTEKGDLSSESTVSRIRTEHFPLTLESARPSHTSQYLCASSGRGNTGELFFGEGSRLTVL.

The chain recombines TRBV4-1 with TRBJ1-5, with D perhaps matching TRBD1 (6 bases). V lost 0 bases to trimming and J lost 13 bases, with 13 bases between them. This CDR3 has 13 residues. The germline V gene has CDR1 MGHRA and CDR2 YSYEKL. This chain's CDR3 is CASSQERTQGQHF. In DNA form, the CDR3 reads TGCGCCAGCAGCCAAGAACGTACACAGGGACAGCATTTT.

J is TRBJ2-7 and V is TRBV13; a weak D match, TRBD2 (5 bases). Germline V lookup: CDR1 PRHDT, CDR2 FYEKMQ (reference sequence). The length of the CDR3 is 15 residues. The ends were cut back, 0 bases at V and 2 bases at J, with 11 bases in the middle. The CDR3 spells CASSLGSSPTYEQYF. The CDR3 DNA is TGTGCCAGCAGCTTAGGGTCTAGCCCTACCTACGAGCAGTACTTC.

This clone is a singleton in its sample. This sequence joins TRBV5-1 and TRBJ2-7; 11 bases are a match to TRBD2. CDR1 is SGHRS, CDR2 YFSETQ, per germline. The V and J ends lost 4 bases and 0 bases, in that order; junction bases with no gene match: 3. The CDR3 sequence is 15 residues long. The DNA of the CDR3 is TGCGCCAGCAGCCGAACTAGCGGGAGCTCCTACGAGCAGTACTTC. Amino acid sequence: CASSRTSGSSYEQYF.

This chain joins TRBV19 and TRBJ1-5; a weak D match, TRBD1 (5 bases). From germline, CDR1 is LNHDA and CDR2 SQIVND (reference sequence). V was trimmed by 5 bases and J by 6 bases, leaving 11 bases between them. The CDR3 has 13 residues. Written as DNA, the CDR3 is TGTGCCAGTAGTGAACAGGATGGTCAGCCCCAGCATTTT. It encodes CASSEQDGQPQHF.

The V gene is TRBV5-4, the J gene TRBJ2-2; D uncertain. Germline assignment: CDR1 SGHNT and CDR2 YYREEE (reference sequence). Trimming removed 4 bases from V and 0 bases from J, with 13 bases in between. The CDR3 has 16 residues. Here the CDR3 DNA reads TGTGCCAGCAGCCCCGCCGCGCTTGCGAACACCGGGGAGCTGTTTTTT. Translating it yields CASSPAALANTGELFF. The variable domain in full, with the rest retrieved from reference TRBV5-4 and TRBJ2-2, is ETGVTQSPTHLIKTRGQQVTLRCSSQSGHNTVSWYQQALGQGPQFIFQYYREEENGRGNFPPRFSGLQFPNYSSELNVNALELDDSALYLCASSPAALANTGELFFGEGSRLTVL.

The chain is built from TRBV4-2 and TRBJ2-2, with 9 bases fitting TRBD2. The V and J ends lost 2 bases and 6 bases, in that order; junction bases with no gene match: 13. CDR3 size: 18 residues. Germline assignment: CDR1 LGHNA and CDR2 YNFKEQ. Here the CDR3 reads CASSQRPQVAGVSGELFF. CDR3 nucleotide sequence: TGTGCCAGCAGCCAACGTCCCCAGGTAGCGGGAGTGTCCGGGGAGCTGTTTTTT.